The entry below describes one TCR beta chain. The study drew participants aged roughly 18 to 89 years from about two dozen US areas. The data are from a study of blood T cell repertoires in COVID-19. Sequenced by immunoSEQ multiplex PCR; TCRdb stores in-frame clones only, minus some. The sample has 85,000 to 130,000 clones; approximately 83% are singletons. This TCR derives from a woman between 45 and 60 years old who had recovered from COVID-19. Sample: PBMCs or T cells enriched from blood (not recorded which).

In DNA, the CDR3 is TGCGCCAGCAGCCCTAACGACAGGGAGAATGAAAAACTGTTTTTT. The encoded protein is CASSPNDRENEKLFF. The chain carries TRBV5-1 and TRBJ1-4, with 7 bases aligning to TRBD1. In germline, CDR1 is SGHRS, CDR2 YFSETQ. CDR3 length: 15 residues. J lost 5 bases, V lost 4 bases, and 8 bases had no gene match.